The clone carrying this TCR beta chain was recorded only once. Antigen specificity is unknown. This sample is part of a study of T cell responses to AZD1222 COVID-19 vaccine. Unmatched junction bases numbered 11, after V lost 5 bases and J lost 1 base. The CDR3 contains 16 residues. The V gene's germline CDR1 is SGHNT and CDR2 YYREEE (reference sequence). The protocol was immunoSEQ multiplex PCR, while the TCRdb copy is restricted to in-frame clones and leaves out a portion. The sample lists about 110,000 clones, roughly 88% occurring once. Whole-study findings and limits: Receipt of two AZD1222 doses was followed by a rise in Spike-specific TCR breadth and depth. Donors were largely white British and mainly female; clonal diversity was possibly underestimated. Among those given AZD1222, only five to seven were seropositive at baseline.

The rearrangement uses TRBV5-4 and TRBJ2-5, with TRBD1 identical over 7 bases. The TCR originated in an adult in good health. The sequenced sample was peripheral blood, obtained on day 0 of MenACWY control vaccination. This chain's CDR3 is CASSLPSGTAQETQYF. CDR3 in DNA: TGTGCCAGCAGTCTCCCGTCCGGGACAGCCCAAGAGACCCAGTACTTC.